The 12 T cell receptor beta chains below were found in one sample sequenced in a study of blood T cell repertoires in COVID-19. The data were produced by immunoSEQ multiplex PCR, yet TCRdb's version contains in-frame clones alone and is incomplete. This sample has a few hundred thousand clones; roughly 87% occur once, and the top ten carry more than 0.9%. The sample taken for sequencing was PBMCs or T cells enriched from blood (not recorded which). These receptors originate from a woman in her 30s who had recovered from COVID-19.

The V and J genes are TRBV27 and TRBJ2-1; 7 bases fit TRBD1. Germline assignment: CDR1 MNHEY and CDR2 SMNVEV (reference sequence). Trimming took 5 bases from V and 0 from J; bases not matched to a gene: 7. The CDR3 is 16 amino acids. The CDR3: CASSDPGQLSYNEQFF. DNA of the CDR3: TGTGCCAGCAGTGATCCGGGACAGCTCTCCTACAATGAGCAGTTCTTC.

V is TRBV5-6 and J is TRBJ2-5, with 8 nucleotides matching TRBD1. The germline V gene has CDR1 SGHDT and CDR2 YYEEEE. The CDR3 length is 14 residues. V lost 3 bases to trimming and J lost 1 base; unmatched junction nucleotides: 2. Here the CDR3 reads CASSSTGAQETQYF. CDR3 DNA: TGTGCCAGCAGCTCGACAGGGGCCCAAGAGACCCAGTACTTC.

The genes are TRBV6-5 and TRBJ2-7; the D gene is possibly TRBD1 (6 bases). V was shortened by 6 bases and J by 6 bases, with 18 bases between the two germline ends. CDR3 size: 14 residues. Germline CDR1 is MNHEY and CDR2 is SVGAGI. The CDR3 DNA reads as TGTGCCAGCAGACCCCCGGGACAACCCGGCGAGCAGTACTTC. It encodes CASRPPGQPGEQYF.

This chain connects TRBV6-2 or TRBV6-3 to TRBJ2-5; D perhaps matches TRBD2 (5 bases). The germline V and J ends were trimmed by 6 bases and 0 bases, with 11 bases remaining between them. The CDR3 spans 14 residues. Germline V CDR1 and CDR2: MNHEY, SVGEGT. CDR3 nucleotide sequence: TGTGCCAGCAGCCTACTAGGAGACCAAGAGACCCAGTACTTC. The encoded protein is CASSLLGDQETQYF.

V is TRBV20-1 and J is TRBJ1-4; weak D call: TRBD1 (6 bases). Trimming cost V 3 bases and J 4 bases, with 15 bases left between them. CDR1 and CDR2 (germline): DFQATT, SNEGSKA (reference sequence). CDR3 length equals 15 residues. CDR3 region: CSASPPAGVNEKLFF. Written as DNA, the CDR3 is TGCAGTGCTAGTCCCCCGGCAGGGGTTAATGAAAAACTGTTTTTT.

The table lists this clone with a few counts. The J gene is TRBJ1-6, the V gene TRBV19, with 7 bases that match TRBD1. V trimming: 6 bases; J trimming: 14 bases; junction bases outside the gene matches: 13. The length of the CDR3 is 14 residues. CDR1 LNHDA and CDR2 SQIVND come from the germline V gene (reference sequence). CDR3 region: CASRRARDSPSLHF. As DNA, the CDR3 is TGTGCCAGTAGGAGGGCGCGGGACAGTCCCTCCCTCCACTTT.

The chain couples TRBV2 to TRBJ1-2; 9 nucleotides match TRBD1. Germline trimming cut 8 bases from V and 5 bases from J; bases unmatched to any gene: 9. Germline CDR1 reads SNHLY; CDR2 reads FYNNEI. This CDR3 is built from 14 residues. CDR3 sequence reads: CASQTGGGYYGYTF. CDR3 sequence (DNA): TGTGCCAGCCAAACAGGGGGCGGGTATTATGGCTACACCTTC.

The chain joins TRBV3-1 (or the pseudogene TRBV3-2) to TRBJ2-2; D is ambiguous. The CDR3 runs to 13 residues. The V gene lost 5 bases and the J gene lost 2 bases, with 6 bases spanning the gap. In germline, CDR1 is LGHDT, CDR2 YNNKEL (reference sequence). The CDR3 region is CASSTKNTGELFF. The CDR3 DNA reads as TGTGCCAGCAGCACTAAAAACACCGGGGAGCTGTTTTTT.

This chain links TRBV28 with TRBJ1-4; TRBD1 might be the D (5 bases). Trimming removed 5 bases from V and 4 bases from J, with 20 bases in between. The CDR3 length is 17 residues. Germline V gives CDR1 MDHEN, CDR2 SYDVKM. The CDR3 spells CASSPSGGATLNEKLFF. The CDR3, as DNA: TGTGCCAGCAGTCCCTCCGGCGGGGCCACCCTTAATGAAAAACTGTTTTTT.

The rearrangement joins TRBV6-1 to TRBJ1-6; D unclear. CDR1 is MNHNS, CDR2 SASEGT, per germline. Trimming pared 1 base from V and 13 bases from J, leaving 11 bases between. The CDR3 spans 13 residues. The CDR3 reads CASSEDGEVPLHF. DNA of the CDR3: TGTGCCAGCAGTGAAGACGGAGAAGTGCCCCTCCACTTT.

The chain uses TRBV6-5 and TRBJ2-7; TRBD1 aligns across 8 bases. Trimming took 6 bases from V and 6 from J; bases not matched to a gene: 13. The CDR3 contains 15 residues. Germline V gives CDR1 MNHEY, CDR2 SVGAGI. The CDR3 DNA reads TGTGCCAGCAGGTGGTGGGGCCAGGGGGCGGGCGAGCAGTACTTC. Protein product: CASRWWGQGAGEQYF.

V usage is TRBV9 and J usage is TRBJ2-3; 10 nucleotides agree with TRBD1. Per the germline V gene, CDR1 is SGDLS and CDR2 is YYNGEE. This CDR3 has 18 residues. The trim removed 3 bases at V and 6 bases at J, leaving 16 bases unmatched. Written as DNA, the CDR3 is TGTGCCAGCAGCGCTGGGACGTCGACAGGGGGCCCTTGGGATACGCAGTATTTT. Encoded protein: CASSAGTSTGGPWDTQYF.